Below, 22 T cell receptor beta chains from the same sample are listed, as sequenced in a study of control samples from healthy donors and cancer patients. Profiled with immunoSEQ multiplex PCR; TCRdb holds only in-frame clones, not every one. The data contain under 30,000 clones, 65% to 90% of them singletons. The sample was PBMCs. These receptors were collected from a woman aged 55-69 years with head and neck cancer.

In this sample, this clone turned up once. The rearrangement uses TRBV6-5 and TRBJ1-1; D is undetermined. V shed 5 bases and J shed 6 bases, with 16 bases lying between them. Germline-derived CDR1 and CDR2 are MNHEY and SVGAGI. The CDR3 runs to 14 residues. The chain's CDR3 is CASSRLASGAEAFF. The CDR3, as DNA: TGTGCCAGCAGTCGCCTGGCAAGTGGGGCTGAAGCTTTCTTT.

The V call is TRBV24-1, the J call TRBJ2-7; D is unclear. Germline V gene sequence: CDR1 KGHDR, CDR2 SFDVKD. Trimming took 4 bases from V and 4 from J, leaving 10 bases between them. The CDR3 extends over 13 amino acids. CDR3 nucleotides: TGTGCCACCAGTGACACCCGAACGTACGAGCAGTACTTC. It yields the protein CATSDTRTYEQYF.

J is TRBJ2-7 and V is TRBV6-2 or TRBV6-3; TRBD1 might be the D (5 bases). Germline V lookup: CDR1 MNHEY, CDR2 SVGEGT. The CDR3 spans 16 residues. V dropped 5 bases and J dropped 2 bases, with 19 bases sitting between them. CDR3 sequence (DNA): TGTGCCAGCAGTCCACGGGTCCAGGGTGGCCCCTACGAGCAGTACTTC. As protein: CASSPRVQGGPYEQYF.

The CDR3 DNA sequence: TGTGCCAGCTCACCGGACCTGAACACTGAAGCTTTCTTT. Its protein is CASSPDLNTEAFF. This chain uses TRBV18 with TRBJ1-1; no firm D call. Germline lookup yields CDR1 KGHSH and CDR2 LQKENI. V was cut by 3 bases and J by 0 bases, with 5 bases left in between. The length of the CDR3 is 13 residues.

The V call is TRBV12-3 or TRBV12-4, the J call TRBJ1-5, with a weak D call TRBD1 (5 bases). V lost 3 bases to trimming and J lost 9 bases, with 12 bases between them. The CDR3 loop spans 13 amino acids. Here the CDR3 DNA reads TGTGCCAGCAGTTTGGGGGATTCGCGGCCCCAGCATTTT. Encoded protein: CASSLGDSRPQHF.

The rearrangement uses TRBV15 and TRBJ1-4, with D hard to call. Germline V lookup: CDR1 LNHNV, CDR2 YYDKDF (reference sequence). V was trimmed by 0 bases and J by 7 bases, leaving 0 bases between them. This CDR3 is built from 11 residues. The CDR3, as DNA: TGTGCCACCAGCAGAGATGAAAAACTGTTTTTT. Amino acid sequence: CATSRDEKLFF.

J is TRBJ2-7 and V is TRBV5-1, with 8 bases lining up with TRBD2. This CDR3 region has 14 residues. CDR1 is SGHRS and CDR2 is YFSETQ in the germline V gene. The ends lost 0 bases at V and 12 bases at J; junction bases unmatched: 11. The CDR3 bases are TGCGCCAGCAGCTTGGCCAGCGGGGGCGGTGAAGGGTACTTC. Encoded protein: CASSLASGGGEGYF.

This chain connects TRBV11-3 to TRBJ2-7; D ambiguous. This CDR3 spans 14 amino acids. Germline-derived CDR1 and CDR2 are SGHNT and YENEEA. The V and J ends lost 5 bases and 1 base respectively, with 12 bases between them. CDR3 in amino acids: CASSHPLGSYEQYF. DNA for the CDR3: TGTGCCAGCAGCCACCCCTTGGGTTCCTACGAGCAGTACTTC.

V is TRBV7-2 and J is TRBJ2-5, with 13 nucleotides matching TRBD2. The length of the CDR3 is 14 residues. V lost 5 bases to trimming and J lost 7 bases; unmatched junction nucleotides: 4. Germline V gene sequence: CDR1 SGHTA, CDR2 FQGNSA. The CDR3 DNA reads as TGTGCCAGCAGCCCCACTAGCGGGGGGGGGACCCAGTACTTC. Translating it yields CASSPTSGGGTQYF.

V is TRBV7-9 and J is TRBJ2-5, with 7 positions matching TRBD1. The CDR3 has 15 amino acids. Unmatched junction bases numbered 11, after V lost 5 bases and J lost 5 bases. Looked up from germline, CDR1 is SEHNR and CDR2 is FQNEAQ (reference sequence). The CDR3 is CASSHRDSDRETQYF. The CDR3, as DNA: TGTGCCAGCAGCCACCGGGACAGCGATCGGGAGACCCAGTACTTC.

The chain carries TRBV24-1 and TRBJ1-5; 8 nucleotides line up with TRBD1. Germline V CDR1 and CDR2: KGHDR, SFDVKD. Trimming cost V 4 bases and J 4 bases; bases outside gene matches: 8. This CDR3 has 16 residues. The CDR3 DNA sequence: TGTGCCACCAGTGACTCTGGACAGGGTGGGAATCAGCCCCAGCATTTT. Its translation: CATSDSGQGGNQPQHF.

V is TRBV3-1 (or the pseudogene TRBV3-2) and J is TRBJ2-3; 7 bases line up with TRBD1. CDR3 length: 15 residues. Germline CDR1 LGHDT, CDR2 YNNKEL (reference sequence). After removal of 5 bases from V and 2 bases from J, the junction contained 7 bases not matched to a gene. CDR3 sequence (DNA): TGTGCCAGCAGCTCGACAGGGAGCCCCACAGATACGCAGTATTTT. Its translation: CASSSTGSPTDTQYF.

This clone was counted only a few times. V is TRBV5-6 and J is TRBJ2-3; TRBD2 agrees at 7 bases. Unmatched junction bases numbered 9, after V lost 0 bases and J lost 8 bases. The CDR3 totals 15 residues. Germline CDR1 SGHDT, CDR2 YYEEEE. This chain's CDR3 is CASSLEARGSGTQYF. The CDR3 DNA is TGTGCCAGCAGCTTGGAAGCGCGGGGGTCGGGTACGCAGTATTTT.

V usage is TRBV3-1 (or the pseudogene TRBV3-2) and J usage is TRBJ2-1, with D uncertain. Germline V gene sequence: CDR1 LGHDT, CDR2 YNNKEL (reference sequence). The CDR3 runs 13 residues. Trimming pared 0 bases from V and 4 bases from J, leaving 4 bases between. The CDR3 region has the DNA TGTGCCAGCAGCCAAGAACCTTACAATGAGCAGTTCTTC. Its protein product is CASSQEPYNEQFF.

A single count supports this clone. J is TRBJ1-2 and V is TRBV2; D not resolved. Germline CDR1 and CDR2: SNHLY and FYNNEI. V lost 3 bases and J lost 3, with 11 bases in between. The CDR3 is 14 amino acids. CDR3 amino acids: CASSEDSGDYGYTF. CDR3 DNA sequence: TGTGCCAGCAGTGAGGACTCCGGCGACTATGGCTACACCTTC.

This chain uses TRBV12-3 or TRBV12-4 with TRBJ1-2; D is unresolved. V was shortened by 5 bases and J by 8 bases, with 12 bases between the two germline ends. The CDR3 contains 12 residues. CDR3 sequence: CASSPRADGYTF. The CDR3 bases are TGTGCCAGCAGTCCCCGCGCGGACGGCTACACCTTC.

CDR3 nucleotides: TGTGCCACCAGTGCGCTAGCTGACAATGAGCAGTTCTTC. Encoded protein: CATSALADNEQFF. The chain carries TRBV24-1 and TRBJ2-1, with a tentative D call TRBD2 (5 bases). Trimming removed 5 bases at V and 5 bases at J, with 9 bases between. CDR3 length: 13 amino acids. Germline V CDR1 and CDR2: KGHDR, SFDVKD.

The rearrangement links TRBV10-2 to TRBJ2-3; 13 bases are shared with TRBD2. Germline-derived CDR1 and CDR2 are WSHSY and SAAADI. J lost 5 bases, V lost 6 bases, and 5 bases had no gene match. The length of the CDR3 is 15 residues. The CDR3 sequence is CASRRTSGRVDTQYF. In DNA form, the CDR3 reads TGCGCCAGCAGGCGGACTAGCGGGAGAGTAGATACGCAGTATTTT.

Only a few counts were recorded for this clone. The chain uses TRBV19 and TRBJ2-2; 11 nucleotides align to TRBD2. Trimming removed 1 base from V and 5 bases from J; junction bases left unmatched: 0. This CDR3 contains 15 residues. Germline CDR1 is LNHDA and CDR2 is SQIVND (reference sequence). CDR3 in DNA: TGTGCCAGTAGTATAGGACTAGCGGGGACCGGGGAGCTGTTTTTT. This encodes CASSIGLAGTGELFF.

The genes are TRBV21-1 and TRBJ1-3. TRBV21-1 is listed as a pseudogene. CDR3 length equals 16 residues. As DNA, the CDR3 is TGTGCCAGCAGCGCCGGAGGGGGGGGTACTGGAAACACCATATATTTT. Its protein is CASSAGGGGTGNTIYF.

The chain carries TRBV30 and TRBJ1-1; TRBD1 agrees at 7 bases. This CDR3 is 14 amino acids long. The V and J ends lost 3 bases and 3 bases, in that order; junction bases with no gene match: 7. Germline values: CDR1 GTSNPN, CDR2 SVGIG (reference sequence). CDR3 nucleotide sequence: TGTGCCTGGAGCGTACAGGGGCTGGACACTGAAGCTTTCTTT. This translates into CAWSVQGLDTEAFF.

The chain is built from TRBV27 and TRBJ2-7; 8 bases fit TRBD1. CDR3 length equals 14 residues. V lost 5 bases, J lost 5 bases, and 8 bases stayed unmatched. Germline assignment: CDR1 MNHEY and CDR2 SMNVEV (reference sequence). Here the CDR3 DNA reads TGTGCCAGCAGTATCGGACAGGGTTACAACGAGCAGTACTTC. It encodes CASSIGQGYNEQYF.